This is a list of T cell receptor beta chains from one sample in a study of blood T cell repertoires in COVID-19. The protocol was immunoSEQ multiplex PCR, while the TCRdb copy is restricted to in-frame clones and leaves out a portion. The profile shows tens of thousands of clones, roughly 89% of them singletons. Input material: peripheral blood. These receptors were taken from a human donor in a cohort sampled during active COVID-19. CDR3s include the opening cysteine and the closing phenylalanine or tryptophan. D genes are given only for firm matches. The size of a clone is reported for some rows only, either as once, few or many, or as a class for expanded clones.

clone_size: -; v_call: TRBV10-3; j_call: TRBJ2-3; d_call: -; cdr3_nt: TGTGCCATCAGTGACCTGAGTTCAGATACGCAGTATTTT; cdr3_aa: CAISDLSSDTQYF
clone_size: once; v_call: TRBV4-2; j_call: TRBJ1-1; d_call: -; cdr3_nt: TGTGCCAGCAGCCAATCTACCGGCAGGACAAAGAACACTGAAGCTTTCTTT; cdr3_aa: CASSQSTGRTKNTEAFF
clone_size: -; v_call: TRBV19; j_call: TRBJ1-1; d_call: -; cdr3_nt: TGTGCCAGTAGTAGCCGCCGACAGGTCCTTTTAACGCGGAACACTGAAGCTTTCTTT; cdr3_aa: CASSSRRQVLLTRNTEAFF
clone_size: -; v_call: TRBV18; j_call: TRBJ2-7; d_call: TRBD2; cdr3_nt: TGTGCCAGCTCACCACCTACAGCGGGGGACTACGAGCAGTACTTC; cdr3_aa: CASSPPTAGDYEQYF
clone_size: -; v_call: TRBV27; j_call: TRBJ1-5; d_call: TRBD1; cdr3_nt: TGTGCCAGCAGTACGGGGACAGCGAGCAATCAGCCCCAGCATTTT; cdr3_aa: CASSTGTASNQPQHF
clone_size: -; v_call: TRBV28; j_call: TRBJ2-7; d_call: TRBD1; cdr3_nt: TGTGCCAGCAGTCCACTCGGACAGGGAGATCGCGAGCAGTACTTC; cdr3_aa: CASSPLGQGDREQYF
clone_size: -; v_call: TRBV5-6; j_call: TRBJ2-1; d_call: TRBD2; cdr3_nt: TGTGCCAGCAGGTTGGCCGGCGGGGGGGCCTACAATGAGCAGTTCTTC; cdr3_aa: CASRLAGGGAYNEQFF
clone_size: -; v_call: TRBV2; j_call: TRBJ1-2; d_call: -; cdr3_nt: TGTGCCAGCAGTGATAATAGGGGGTATCGGGGCTACACCTTC; cdr3_aa: CASSDNRGYRGYTF
clone_size: -; v_call: TRBV2; j_call: TRBJ2-7; d_call: TRBD2; cdr3_nt: TGTGCCAGCAGTGTATTGCTAGCGGGGGCCGGGGGGGAGCAGTACTTC; cdr3_aa: CASSVLLAGAGGEQYF
clone_size: -; v_call: TRBV28; j_call: TRBJ2-2; d_call: -; cdr3_nt: TGTGCCAGCAGGCGGGTCACCGGGGAGTTGTTTTTT; cdr3_aa: CASRRVTGELFF
clone_size: once; v_call: TRBV2; j_call: TRBJ2-7; d_call: -; cdr3_nt: TGTGCCAGCAGTGACGGTCCCTACGAGCAGTACTTC; cdr3_aa: CASSDGPYEQYF
clone_size: -; v_call: TRBV5-1; j_call: TRBJ2-7; d_call: -; cdr3_nt: TGCGCCAGCAGGGTTTCAGACTCCTACGAGCAGTACTTC; cdr3_aa: CASRVSDSYEQYF
clone_size: -; v_call: TRBV27; j_call: TRBJ2-7; d_call: -; cdr3_nt: TGTGCCAGCAGTCGATCCCGGGACATACAATACGGGTACGAGCAGTACTTC; cdr3_aa: CASSRSRDIQYGYEQYF
clone_size: -; v_call: TRBV27; j_call: TRBJ2-7; d_call: TRBD1; cdr3_nt: TGTGCCAGCAGTCACCGACAGGGGGCTACGTACGAGCAGTACTTC; cdr3_aa: CASSHRQGATYEQYF
clone_size: -; v_call: TRBV3-1/TRBV3-2; j_call: TRBJ2-7; d_call: TRBD2; cdr3_nt: TGTGCCAGCAGCCGTACTAGCGGGGGGTCTTACGAGCAGTACTTC; cdr3_aa: CASSRTSGGSYEQYF
clone_size: once; v_call: TRBV27; j_call: TRBJ2-1; d_call: TRBD1; cdr3_nt: TGTGCCAGCAGTTTGGGGGGACAGGGGATTACAAATGAGCAGTTCTTC; cdr3_aa: CASSLGGQGITNEQFF
clone_size: -; v_call: TRBV5-1; j_call: TRBJ1-5; d_call: -; cdr3_nt: TGCGCCAGCAGCTTGACCGGGTATAGCAATCAGCCCCAGCATTTT; cdr3_aa: CASSLTGYSNQPQHF
clone_size: -; v_call: TRBV3-1/TRBV3-2; j_call: TRBJ1-3; d_call: -; cdr3_nt: TGTGCCAGCAGCCAAGATGGGGCGAACTCTGGAAACACCATATATTTT; cdr3_aa: CASSQDGANSGNTIYF
clone_size: -; v_call: TRBV27; j_call: TRBJ1-5; d_call: -; cdr3_nt: TGTGCCAGCAGTTTAGGGGGGTACCACAATCAGCCCCAGCATTTT; cdr3_aa: CASSLGGYHNQPQHF
clone_size: -; v_call: TRBV19; j_call: TRBJ2-7; d_call: TRBD1; cdr3_nt: TGTGCCAGTAGTATAGCAGGGGGCAGGATCTACGAGCAGTACTTC; cdr3_aa: CASSIAGGRIYEQYF
clone_size: -; v_call: TRBV20-1; j_call: TRBJ2-7; d_call: -; cdr3_nt: TGCAGTGCCGAGTGGTACTACGAGCAGTACTTC; cdr3_aa: CSAEWYYEQYF
clone_size: -; v_call: TRBV2; j_call: TRBJ1-6; d_call: -; cdr3_nt: TGTGCCAGCAGTGAAGCAAGGAGCTCCTATAATTCACCCCTCCACTTT; cdr3_aa: CASSEARSSYNSPLHF
clone_size: -; v_call: TRBV9; j_call: TRBJ2-1; d_call: -; cdr3_nt: TGTGCCAGCAGCGTATATGAGGGGCCGGGACAAGTGCAGTTCTTC; cdr3_aa: CASSVYEGPGQVQFF
clone_size: -; v_call: TRBV5-1; j_call: TRBJ2-5; d_call: TRBD2; cdr3_nt: TGCGCCAGCAGCTTCGGGAGGGAGGAAGAGACCCAGTACTTC; cdr3_aa: CASSFGREEETQYF
clone_size: -; v_call: TRBV4-3; j_call: TRBJ1-2; d_call: TRBD1; cdr3_nt: TGCGCCAGCAGCCAAGGGGCGACAGGGTCTGGAGCTAACTATGGCTACACCTTC; cdr3_aa: CASSQGATGSGANYGYTF
clone_size: -; v_call: TRBV6-6; j_call: TRBJ2-1; d_call: -; cdr3_nt: TGTGCCAGCAGTTGGAGTCCCAGGGTTTGGGACAATGAGCAGTTCTTC; cdr3_aa: CASSWSPRVWDNEQFF
clone_size: -; v_call: TRBV7-2; j_call: TRBJ2-7; d_call: TRBD1; cdr3_nt: TGTGCCAGCAGCCCCGGAGGACAGGGGGCGAGTGAGCAGTACTTC; cdr3_aa: CASSPGGQGASEQYF
clone_size: few; v_call: TRBV11-2; j_call: TRBJ2-7; d_call: -; cdr3_nt: TGTGCCAGCAGCTTACAGCGGTCGGGGGGCCTCTCCTACGAGCAGTACTTC; cdr3_aa: CASSLQRSGGLSYEQYF
clone_size: -; v_call: TRBV3-1/TRBV3-2; j_call: TRBJ2-6; d_call: -; cdr3_nt: TGTGCCAGCAGCCAAGATCTCTCTGGGGCCAACGTCCTGACTTTC; cdr3_aa: CASSQDLSGANVLTF
clone_size: -; v_call: TRBV7-6; j_call: TRBJ2-5; d_call: TRBD2; cdr3_nt: TGTGCCAGCAGCCTAAGCGGGGGGAACCAAGAGACCCAGTACTTC; cdr3_aa: CASSLSGGNQETQYF
clone_size: -; v_call: TRBV5-1; j_call: TRBJ2-7; d_call: -; cdr3_nt: TGCGCCAGCAGCTTGGCCGGGACAAAATTTTACGAGCAGTACTTC; cdr3_aa: CASSLAGTKFYEQYF
clone_size: -; v_call: TRBV5-6; j_call: TRBJ1-4; d_call: -; cdr3_nt: TGTGCCAGCAACAGACCTGGGGAAAAACTGTTTTTT; cdr3_aa: CASNRPGEKLFF
clone_size: -; v_call: TRBV9; j_call: TRBJ1-6; d_call: TRBD1; cdr3_nt: TGTGCCAGCAGCGCCGGGACAGGGTATTCACCCCTCCACTTT; cdr3_aa: CASSAGTGYSPLHF
clone_size: -; v_call: TRBV2; j_call: TRBJ1-1; d_call: -; cdr3_nt: TGTGCCAGCAGTGATATCCGGGACACGAACACTGAAGCTTTCTTT; cdr3_aa: CASSDIRDTNTEAFF
clone_size: -; v_call: TRBV9; j_call: TRBJ1-5; d_call: TRBD1; cdr3_nt: TGTGCCAGCAGCGAGAATGGACAGGGCAATCAGCCCCAGCATTTT; cdr3_aa: CASSENGQGNQPQHF
clone_size: -; v_call: TRBV21-1; j_call: TRBJ1-1; d_call: -; cdr3_nt: TGTGCCAGCAGCTCTTTCCGGGACAGCACAATGAACACTGAAGCTTTCTTT; cdr3_aa: CASSSFRDSTMNTEAFF
clone_size: -; v_call: TRBV29-1; j_call: TRBJ1-2; d_call: TRBD1; cdr3_nt: TGCAGCGTTGATTGGACAGGGGGCTCAGTCGACTATGGCTACACCTTC; cdr3_aa: CSVDWTGGSVDYGYTF
clone_size: -; v_call: TRBV7-8; j_call: TRBJ1-1; d_call: TRBD1; cdr3_nt: TGTGCCAGCAGCTTATCGGCAGGGGGACTGAACACTGAAGCTTTCTTT; cdr3_aa: CASSLSAGGLNTEAFF
clone_size: once; v_call: TRBV25-1; j_call: TRBJ1-1; d_call: TRBD1; cdr3_nt: TGTGCCAGCAGTGGGTGGACAGGGAGGGTCACTGAAGCTTTCTTT; cdr3_aa: CASSGWTGRVTEAFF
clone_size: -; v_call: TRBV11-2; j_call: TRBJ1-3; d_call: -; cdr3_nt: TGTGCCAGCAGCTTAGGCAGGCCAGGGGTGGGCGCTGGAAACACCATATATTTT; cdr3_aa: CASSLGRPGVGAGNTIYF
clone_size: -; v_call: TRBV4-2; j_call: TRBJ1-3; d_call: -; cdr3_nt: TGTGCCAGCAGCCAAGATTTTATAGGGGGCTCTGGAAACACCATATATTTT; cdr3_aa: CASSQDFIGGSGNTIYF
clone_size: -; v_call: TRBV9; j_call: TRBJ2-1; d_call: TRBD2; cdr3_nt: TGTGCCAGCAGCGGACTAGCGGGGGCTGGGTGGGATGAGCAGTTCTTC; cdr3_aa: CASSGLAGAGWDEQFF
clone_size: -; v_call: TRBV9; j_call: TRBJ2-7; d_call: -; cdr3_nt: TGTGCCAGCAGCGTAGGGGGCGAATACGAGCAGTACTTC; cdr3_aa: CASSVGGEYEQYF